These T cell receptor beta chains were read from a single sample in a study of immune characterization of retroperitoneal liposarcoma. One entry per CDR3 protein results from TCRdb running MiXCR on the PCR reads. The sample includes 10,000 or so distinct CDR3 sequences, about a quarter seen only once; the top ten take more than 8%. The sample taken for sequencing was tumor tissue. The receptors originated from a male donor with retroperitoneal liposarcoma. The CDR3 runs from the conserved cysteine through the conserved F or W. The D gene is left open where the match is weak. Rows may omit the clone size; those that give it use once, few, many or a size class.

j_gene,v_gene,d_gene,abundance,CDR3aa,CDR3nt
TRBJ1-6,TRBV7-2,TRBD1,-,CASSLSTGANNSPLHF,TGTGCCAGCAGCCTGTCGACAGGGGCGAATAATTCACCCCTCCACTTT
TRBJ1-2,TRBV6-1,-,-,CASGDYGYTF,TGTGCCAGCGGAGACTATGGCTACACCTTC
TRBJ2-1,TRBV12-3/TRBV12-4,-,many,CASTFRTRGISSYNEQFF,TGTGCCAGCACCTTCCGGACCCGAGGGATTAGCTCCTACAATGAGCAGTTCTTC
TRBJ2-7,TRBV7-2,TRBD2,medium-sized,CASSFTGGTPYEQYF,TGTGCCAGCAGCTTTACGGGAGGAACCCCCTACGAGCAGTACTTC
TRBJ1-1,TRBV4-1,TRBD1,-,CASSRSGQGASNTEAFF,TGCGCCAGCAGCCGCTCCGGACAGGGGGCTTCGAACACTGAAGCTTTCTTT
TRBJ2-3,TRBV12-3/TRBV12-4,TRBD1,medium-sized,CASSQTGVTDTQYF,TGTGCCAGCAGCCAAACAGGGGTCACAGATACGCAGTATTTT
TRBJ1-1,TRBV7-8,-,-,CASSKGVNTEAFF,TGTGCCAGCAGCAAAGGAGTGAACACTGAAGCTTTCTTT
TRBJ2-3,TRBV6-1,TRBD2,medium-sized,CASRLAGWRVDTQYF,TGTGCCAGCAGGCTAGCGGGATGGAGGGTTGATACGCAGTATTTT
TRBJ2-7,TRBV27,TRBD2,-,CASSPRGAYEQYF,TGTGCCAGCAGTCCGCGGGGGGCCTACGAGCAGTACTTC
TRBJ2-1,TRBV6-1,TRBD1,-,CASMSTGGPYEQFF,TGTGCCAGCATGTCGACAGGGGGTCCCTACGAGCAGTTCTTC
TRBJ2-5,TRBV6-1,-,-,CASSRGTVNGEQYF,TGTGCCAGCAGTCGCGGGACAGTTAATGGTGAGCAGTACTTC
TRBJ2-1,TRBV11-3,TRBD2,many,CASSLGGLPSYNEQFF,TGTGCCAGCAGCTTAGGGGGACTACCTTCATACAATGAGCAGTTCTTC
TRBJ2-6,TRBV5-3,-,-,CASSLVEGPGANVLTF,TGTGCCAGCAGCTTGGTGGAGGGTCCTGGGGCCAACGTCCTGACTTTC
TRBJ2-1,TRBV27,-,medium-sized,CASSAGTTNNEQFF,TGTGCCAGCAGTGCCGGGACCACTAACAATGAGCAGTTCTTC
TRBJ2-1,TRBV6-1,TRBD1,many,CASSSRQGSYNEQFF,TGTGCCAGCAGTAGCAGACAGGGCTCCTACAATGAGCAGTTCTTC
TRBJ2-1,TRBV27,TRBD2,-,CASSLSGLAREVDNEQFF,TGTGCCAGCAGTTTATCCGGACTAGCGAGAGAGGTGGACAATGAGCAGTTCTTC
TRBJ2-4,TRBV6-4,-,-,CASRLDSVLTNEQYF,TGTGCCAGCAGGCTGGACAGTGTCCTAACCAATGAGCAGTACTTC
TRBJ2-7,TRBV6-1,-,medium-sized,CASSEARGDPYNEQYF,TGTGCCAGCAGTGAAGCGCGCGGGGACCCCTACAATGAGCAGTACTTC
TRBJ2-1,TRBV7-9,-,medium-sized,CASSLIVPSYNEQFF,TGTGCCAGCAGCTTAATCGTCCCCTCCTACAATGAGCAGTTCTTC
TRBJ2-1,TRBV25-1,-,-,CASSDLRGDDNNEQFF,TGTGCCAGCAGTGATCTGAGGGGGGATGATAACAATGAGCAGTTCTTC
TRBJ1-2,TRBV6-1,TRBD1,-,CASSRQGAANYGYTF,TGTGCCAGCAGCCGACAGGGGGCCGCCAACTATGGCTACACCTTC
TRBJ2-1,TRBV5-1,TRBD2,once,CASSPDGLAGNNEQFF,TGCGCCAGCAGTCCTGACGGGCTAGCGGGAAATAATGAGCAGTTCTTC
TRBJ2-2,TRBV7-7,-,-,CASSLVTPGELFF,TGTGCTAGCAGCTTAGTAACTCCCGGGGAGCTGTTTTTT
TRBJ2-7,TRBV5-3,-,-,CASSDPGRLDYEQYF,TGTGCCAGCAGCGACCCGGGACGCCTGGACTACGAGCAGTACTTC
TRBJ2-1,TRBV6-5,-,many,CASSYSVVISSYEQFF,TGTGCCAGCAGTTACTCAGTGGTTATTAGCTCCTACGAGCAGTTCTTC
TRBJ2-1,TRBV7-2,TRBD2,-,CASSFQAGGYEQFF,TGTGCCAGCAGCTTCCAAGCGGGAGGCTACGAGCAGTTCTTC
TRBJ2-5,TRBV6-1,-,-,CASREGSYEQLF,TGTGCCAGCAGGGAGGGGAGCTACGAGCAGTTATTC
TRBJ2-7,TRBV6-1,TRBD2,few,CASRPSGGPPHNEQYF,TGTGCCAGCAGGCCATCGGGGGGACCTCCGCACAATGAGCAGTACTTC
TRBJ2-7,TRBV6-1,-,many,CATAKTPGVWPYNEQYF,TGTGCCACCGCAAAAACCCCTGGGGTTTGGCCGTACAATGAGCAGTACTTC
TRBJ2-1,TRBV7-2,-,medium-sized,CASSWGGEQFF,TGTGCCAGCAGCTGGGGCGGTGAGCAGTTCTTC
TRBJ2-2,TRBV4-1,-,-,CASSQDYVRELFF,TGCGCCAGCAGCCAAGATTATGTCCGGGAGCTGTTTTTT
TRBJ2-3,TRBV6-1,-,-,CASSPGAYTQYF,TGTGCCAGCAGCCCCGGAGCCTATACGCAGTATTTT
TRBJ2-1,TRBV11-2,TRBD2,few,CASSLAGLAGVGEQFF,TGTGCCAGCAGCTTAGCCGGACTAGCGGGAGTTGGAGAGCAGTTCTTC
TRBJ2-5,TRBV11-2,TRBD1,medium-sized,CASSLDARDRGQETQYF,TGTGCCAGCAGCTTAGATGCCCGGGACAGGGGGCAAGAGACCCAGTACTTC
TRBJ2-3,TRBV6-4,TRBD2,-,CASSDSQLAGGSDTQYF,TGTGCCAGCAGTGACTCTCAATTAGCGGGAGGATCCGATACGCAGTATTTT
TRBJ2-1,TRBV6-6,-,medium-sized,CASSYVSPASRGETQFF,TGTGCCAGCAGTTACGTTTCCCCCGCCTCGCGGGGAGAGACCCAGTTCTTC
TRBJ2-1,TRBV25-1,-,medium-sized,CASSSGTSLNNEQFF,TGTGCCAGCAGTTCCGGGACTTCCCTAAACAATGAGCAGTTCTTC
TRBJ2-1,TRBV6-6,-,-,CASSQGFTYEQFF,TGTGCCAGCAGTCAGGGGTTCACCTACGAGCAGTTCTTC
TRBJ2-5,TRBV27,-,-,CASSLSGGAYNEQYF,TGTGCCAGCAGTTTATCGGGGGGGGCCTACAATGAGCAGTACTTC
TRBJ2-3,TRBV6-6,-,few,CASSYSQRPRQYF,TGTGCCAGCAGTTACTCTCAGCGACCCCGGCAGTATTTT
TRBJ1-1,TRBV6-5,TRBD1,-,CASSKTGQGDTEAFF,TGTGCCAGCAGTAAGACCGGACAGGGAGACACTGAAGCTTTCTTT
TRBJ2-1,TRBV11-3,-,many,CASSPRGSDYEQFF,TGTGCCAGCAGTCCCAGGGGCAGTGACTACGAGCAGTTCTTC
TRBJ2-1,TRBV6-1,TRBD2,-,CAWTSGRLGYF,TGTGCCTGGACTAGCGGGAGATTAGGGTACTTC
TRBJ1-1,TRBV6-6,TRBD1,many,CASSYLSAGGPGAFF,TGTGCCAGCAGTTACTTGTCGGCAGGGGGTCCCGGGGCTTTCTTT
TRBJ2-1,TRBV28,-,-,CASRGGGDGHNEQFF,TGTGCCAGCAGGGGGGGTGGGGACGGCCACAATGAGCAGTTCTTC
TRBJ2-3,TRBV18,-,-,CASSPPTEPDTQYF,TGTGCCAGCTCACCACCGACGGAGCCAGATACGCAGTATTTT
TRBJ1-4,TRBV6-1,-,many,CASRKTQSNEKLFF,TGTGCCAGCAGGAAAACCCAGTCGAATGAAAAACTGTTTTTT
TRBJ1-2,TRBV15,-,once,CATGRGSNYGYTF,TGTGCCACAGGGAGGGGATCTAACTATGGCTACACCTTC
TRBJ2-1,TRBV11-2,TRBD2,many,CASSFPGFGREGQNEQFF,TGTGCCAGCAGCTTTCCAGGTTTCGGGAGGGAAGGTCAGAATGAGCAGTTCTTC
TRBJ2-1,TRBV11-3,-,once,CASSLVAGQETQFF,TGTGCCAGCAGCTTAGTTGCAGGCCAGGAGACCCAGTTCTTC